The entry that follows covers one T cell receptor beta chain sequence. Its antigen is still unknown. This entry comes from a study of cytomegalovirus exposure and HLA in healthy donors. Study-wide results and caveats: It was about 150 TCR beta chains that were listed as cytomegalovirus-associated.

Measured with immunoSEQ multiplex PCR; TCRdb has only the in-frame clones, and not every one. This table has some 200,000 clones, 86% appearing once. The germline V gene has CDR1 SGHTA and CDR2 FQGTGA. The CDR3 is 14 amino acids. V shed 1 base and J shed 1 base, with 6 bases lying between them. The TCR sequence derives from a man aged 25-45 years in good health and CMV-seropositive. This chain links TRBV7-3 with TRBJ2-3; D is tentatively TRBD1 or TRBD2 (5 bases each). The sample was PBMCs. This CDR3 reads CASSLMGGTDTQYF. The CDR3 region has the DNA TGTGCCAGCAGCTTAATGGGGGGCACAGATACGCAGTATTTT. Complete variable domain (other parts from reference TRBV7-3 and TRBJ2-3): GAGVSQTPSNKVTEKGKYVELRCDPISGHTALYWYRQSLGQGPEFLIYFQGTGAADDSGLPNDRFFAVRPEGSVSTLKIQRTERGDSAVYLCASSLMGGTDTQYFGPGTRLTVL.